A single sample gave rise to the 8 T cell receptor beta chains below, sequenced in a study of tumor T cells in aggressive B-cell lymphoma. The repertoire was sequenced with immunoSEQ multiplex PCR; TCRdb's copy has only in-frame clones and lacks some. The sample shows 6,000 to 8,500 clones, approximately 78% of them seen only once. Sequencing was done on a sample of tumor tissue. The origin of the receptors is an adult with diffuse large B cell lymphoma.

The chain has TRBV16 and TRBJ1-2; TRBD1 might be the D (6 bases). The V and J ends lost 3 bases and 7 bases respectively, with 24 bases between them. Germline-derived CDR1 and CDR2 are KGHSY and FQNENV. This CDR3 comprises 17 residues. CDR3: CASSQIILTSGEGGYTF. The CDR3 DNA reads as TGTGCCAGCAGCCAGATCATCCTTACCTCAGGGGAGGGTGGCTACACCTTC. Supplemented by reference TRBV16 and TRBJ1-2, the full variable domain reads GEEVAQTPKHLVRGEGQKAKLYCAPIKGHSYVFWYQQVLKNEFKFLISFQNENVFDETGMPKERFSAKCLPNSPCSLEIQATKLEDSAVYFCASSQIILTSGEGGYTFGSGTRLTVV.

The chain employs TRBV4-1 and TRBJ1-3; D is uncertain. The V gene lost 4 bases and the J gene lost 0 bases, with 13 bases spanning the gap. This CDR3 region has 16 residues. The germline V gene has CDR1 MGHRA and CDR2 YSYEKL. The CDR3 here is CASSPLSAVSGNTIYF. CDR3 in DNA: TGCGCCAGCAGCCCACTCAGCGCGGTCTCTGGAAACACCATATATTTT.

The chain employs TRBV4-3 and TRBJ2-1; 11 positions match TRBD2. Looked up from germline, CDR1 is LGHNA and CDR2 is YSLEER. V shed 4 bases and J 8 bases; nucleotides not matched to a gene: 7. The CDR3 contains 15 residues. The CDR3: CASSLGSGGGYEQFF. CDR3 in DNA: TGCGCCAGCAGCCTCGGTAGCGGGGGGGGTTATGAGCAGTTCTTC.

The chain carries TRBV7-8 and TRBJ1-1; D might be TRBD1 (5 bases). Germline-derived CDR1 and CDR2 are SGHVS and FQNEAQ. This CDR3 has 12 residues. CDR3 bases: TGTGCTAGCGACAAAGGGGATACTGAAGCTTTCTTT. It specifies CASDKGDTEAFF.

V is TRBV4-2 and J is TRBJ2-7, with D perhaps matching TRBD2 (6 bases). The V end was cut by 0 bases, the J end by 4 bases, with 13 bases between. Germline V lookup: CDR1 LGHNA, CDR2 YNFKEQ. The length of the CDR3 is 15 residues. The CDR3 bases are TGTGCCAGCAGCCAAGAATCGGGGGAGGTGTACGAGCAGTACGTC. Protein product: CASSQESGEVYEQYV.

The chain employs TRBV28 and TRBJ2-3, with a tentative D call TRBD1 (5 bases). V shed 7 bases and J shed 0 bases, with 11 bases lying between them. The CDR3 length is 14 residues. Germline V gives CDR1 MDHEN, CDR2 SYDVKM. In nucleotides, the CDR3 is TGTGCCAGCACCTTAGGGGTTAGCACAGATACGCAGTATTTT. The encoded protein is CASTLGVSTDTQYF.

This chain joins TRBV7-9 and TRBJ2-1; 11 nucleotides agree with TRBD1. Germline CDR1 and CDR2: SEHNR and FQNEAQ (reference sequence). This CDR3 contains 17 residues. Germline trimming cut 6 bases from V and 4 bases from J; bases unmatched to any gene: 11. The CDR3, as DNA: TGTGCCAGCAGTTTACCTCGGACAGGGGGCTCATACAATGAGCAGTTCTTC. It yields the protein CASSLPRTGGSYNEQFF.

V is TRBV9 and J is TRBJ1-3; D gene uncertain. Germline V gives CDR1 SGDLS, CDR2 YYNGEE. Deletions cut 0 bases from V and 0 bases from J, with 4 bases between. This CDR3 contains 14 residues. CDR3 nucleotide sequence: TGTGCCAGCAGCGTAGGGAGCTCTGGAAACACCATATATTTT. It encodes CASSVGSSGNTIYF.